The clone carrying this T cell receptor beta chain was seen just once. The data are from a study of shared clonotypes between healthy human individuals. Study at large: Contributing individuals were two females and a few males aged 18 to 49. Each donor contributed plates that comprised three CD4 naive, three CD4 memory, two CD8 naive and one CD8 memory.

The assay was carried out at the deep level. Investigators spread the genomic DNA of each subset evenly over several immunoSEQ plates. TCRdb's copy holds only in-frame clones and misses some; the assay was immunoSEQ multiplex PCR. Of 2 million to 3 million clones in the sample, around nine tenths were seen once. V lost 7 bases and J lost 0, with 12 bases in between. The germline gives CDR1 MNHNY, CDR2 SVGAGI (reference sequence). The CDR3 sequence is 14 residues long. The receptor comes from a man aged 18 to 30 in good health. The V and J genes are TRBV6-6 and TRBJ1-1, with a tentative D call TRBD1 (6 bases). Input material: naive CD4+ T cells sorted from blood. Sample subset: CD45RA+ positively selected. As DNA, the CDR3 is TGTGCCAGCAAGGCCAGGGGCTTGAACACTGAAGCTTTCTTT. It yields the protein CASKARGLNTEAFF.